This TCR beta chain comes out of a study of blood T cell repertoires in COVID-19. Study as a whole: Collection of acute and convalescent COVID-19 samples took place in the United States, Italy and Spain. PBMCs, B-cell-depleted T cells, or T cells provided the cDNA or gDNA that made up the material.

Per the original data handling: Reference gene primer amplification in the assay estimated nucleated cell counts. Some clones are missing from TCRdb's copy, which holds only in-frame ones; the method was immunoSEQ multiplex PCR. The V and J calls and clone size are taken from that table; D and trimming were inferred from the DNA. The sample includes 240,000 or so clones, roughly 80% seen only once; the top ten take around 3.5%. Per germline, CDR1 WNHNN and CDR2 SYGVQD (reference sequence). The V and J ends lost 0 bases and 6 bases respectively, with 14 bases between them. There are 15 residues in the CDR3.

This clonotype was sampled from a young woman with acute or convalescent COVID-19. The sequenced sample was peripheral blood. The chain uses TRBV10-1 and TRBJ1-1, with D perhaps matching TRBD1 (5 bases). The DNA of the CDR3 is TGCGCCAGCAGTGAGTCTGGTAGGGGCGTCCCTGAAGCTTTCTTT. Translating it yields CASSESGRGVPEAFF.